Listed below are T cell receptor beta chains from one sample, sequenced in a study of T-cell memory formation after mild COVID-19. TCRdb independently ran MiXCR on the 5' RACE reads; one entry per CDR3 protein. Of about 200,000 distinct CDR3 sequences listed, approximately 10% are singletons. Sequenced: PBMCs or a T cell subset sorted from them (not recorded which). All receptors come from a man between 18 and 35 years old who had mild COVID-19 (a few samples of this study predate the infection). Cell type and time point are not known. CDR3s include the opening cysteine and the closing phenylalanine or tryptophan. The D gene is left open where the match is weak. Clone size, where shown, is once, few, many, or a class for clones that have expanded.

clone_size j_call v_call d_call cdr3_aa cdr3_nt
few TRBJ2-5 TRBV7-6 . CASGGEGGPSSETQYF TGTGCCAGCGGAGGGGAGGGGGGGCCGTCATCAGAGACCCAGTACTTC
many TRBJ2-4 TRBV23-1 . CASSPVGGGARSALTAKNIQYF TGCGCCAGCAGTCCGGTGGGAGGGGGCGCACGTAGTGCCCTGACCGCCAAAAACATTCAGTACTTC
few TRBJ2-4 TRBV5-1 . CASSLGLRDSGGIQYF TGCGCCAGCAGCTTGGGACTCCGGGACTCCGGAGGAATTCAGTACTTC
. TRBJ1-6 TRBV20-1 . CSAHPRAADSPLHF TGCAGTGCTCATCCGAGAGCCGCCGACTCACCCCTCCACTTT
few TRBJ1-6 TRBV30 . CAWGRGALHF TGTGCCTGGGGCCGGGGGGCCCTCCACTTT
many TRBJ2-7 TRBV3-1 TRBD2 CASSFSGGLEQYF TGTGCCAGCAGCTTTAGCGGGGGACTCGAGCAGTACTTC
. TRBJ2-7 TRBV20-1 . CSAPRFYEQYF TGCAGTGCACCTAGGTTTTACGAGCAGTACTTC
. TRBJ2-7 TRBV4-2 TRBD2 CASSRTSGNYEQYF TGTGCCAGCAGCCGGACTAGCGGGAACTACGAGCAGTACTTC
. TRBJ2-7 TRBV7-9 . CASSPRGSEQYF TGTGCCAGCAGCCCGAGGGGGTCCGAGCAGTACTTC
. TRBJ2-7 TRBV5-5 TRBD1 CASSRGQALLGEQYF TGTGCCAGCAGCAGAGGACAGGCGCTTCTGGGCGAGCAGTACTTC
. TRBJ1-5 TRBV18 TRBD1 CASSPDRVTQPQHF TGTGCCAGCTCACCGGACAGGGTAACCCAGCCCCAGCATTTT
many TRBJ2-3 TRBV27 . CASSLAYGGAVADTQYF TGTGCCAGCAGTTTAGCCTATGGGGGGGCCGTCGCAGATACGCAGTATTTT
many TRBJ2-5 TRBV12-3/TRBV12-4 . CASKWGSHGTQYF TGTGCCAGCAAGTGGGGGAGCCACGGGACCCAGTACTTC
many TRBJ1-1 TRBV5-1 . CASSSGGSRENTEAFF TGCGCCAGCTCCTCCGGTGGGTCTAGAGAGAACACTGAAGCTTTCTTT
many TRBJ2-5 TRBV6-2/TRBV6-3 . CASSWWEETQYF TGTGCCAGCAGTTGGTGGGAAGAGACCCAGTACTTC
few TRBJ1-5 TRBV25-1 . CASSEAYSNQPQHF TGTGCCAGCAGTGAGGCGTATAGCAATCAGCCCCAGCATTTT
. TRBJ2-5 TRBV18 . CASSLTGGEQETQYF TGTGCCAGCTCACTGACCGGTGGGGAGCAAGAGACCCAGTACTTC
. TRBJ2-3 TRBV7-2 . CASSLTWVSTDTQYF TGTGCCAGCAGCTTAACGTGGGTCAGCACAGATACGCAGTATTTT
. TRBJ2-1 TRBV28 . CASSVIPGARAVLGQFF TGTGCCAGCAGTGTAATTCCCGGGGCTCGGGCAGTGTTGGGGCAGTTCTTC
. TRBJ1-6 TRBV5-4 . CASSLAGGSPLHF TGTGCCAGCAGCTTGGCGGGGGGTTCACCCCTCCACTTT
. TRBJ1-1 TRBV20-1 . CSAREPGVLGGEAFF TGCAGTGCTAGAGAACCTGGGGTCCTAGGCGGTGAAGCTTTCTTT
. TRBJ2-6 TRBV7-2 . CASTQTSSGANVLTF TGTGCCAGCACCCAGACGAGCTCTGGGGCCAACGTCCTGACTTTC
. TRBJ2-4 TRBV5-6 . CASSFGGHKNIQYF TGTGCCAGCAGCTTTGGGGGACACAAAAACATTCAGTACTTC
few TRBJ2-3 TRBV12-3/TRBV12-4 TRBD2 CASSNRLSGGPSDTQYF TGTGCCAGCAGCAATAGACTTAGCGGGGGTCCGTCAGATACGCAGTATTTT
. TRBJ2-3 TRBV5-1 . CASSEDNTDTQYF TGCGCCAGCAGCGAGGACAACACAGATACGCAGTATTTT
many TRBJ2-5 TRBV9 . CASSVATGETQYF TGTGCCAGCAGCGTAGCTACAGGAGAGACCCAGTACTTC
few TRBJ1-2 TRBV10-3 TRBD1 CAISGINRGRNYGYTF TGTGCCATCAGTGGGATAAACAGGGGGCGCAACTATGGCTACACCTTC
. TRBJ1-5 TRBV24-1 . CATSGRDNQPQHF TGTGCCACCAGTGGCAGGGATAATCAGCCCCAGCATTTT
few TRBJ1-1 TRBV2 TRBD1 CASSPDRAPEAFF TGTGCCAGCAGCCCCGACAGGGCCCCTGAAGCTTTCTTT
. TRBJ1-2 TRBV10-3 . CAISDLARNYGYTF TGTGCCATCAGTGACTTGGCGCGGAACTATGGCTACACCTTC
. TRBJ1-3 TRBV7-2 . CASSLAAGSGNTIYF TGTGCCAGCAGCTTAGCGGCAGGGTCTGGAAACACCATATATTTT
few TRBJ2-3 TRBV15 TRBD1 CATSDRVETDTQYF TGTGCCACCTCGGACAGGGTCGAGACAGATACGCAGTATTTT
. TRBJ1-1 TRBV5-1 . CASRIGSTNTEAFF TGCGCCAGCAGGATAGGGTCGACGAACACTGAAGCTTTCTTT
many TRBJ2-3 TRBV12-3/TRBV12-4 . CASSFEGLTFSDTRQYF TGTGCCAGCAGTTTTGAGGGGCTAACCTTCTCAGATACGCGGCAGTATTTT
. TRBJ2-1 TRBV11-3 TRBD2 CASTVGLAGGSNEQFF TGTGCCAGCACCGTGGGACTAGCGGGGGGGTCCAATGAGCAGTTCTTC
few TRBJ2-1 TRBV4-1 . CASSQDRLRGELHNEQFF TGCGCCAGCAGCCAAGATCGTCTCAGAGGGGAACTCCACAATGAGCAGTTCTTC
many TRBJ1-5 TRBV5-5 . CASSLGLRDQPQHF TGTGCCAGCAGCTTGGGACTGCGCGATCAGCCCCAGCATTTT
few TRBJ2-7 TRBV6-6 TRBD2 CASRRTSGSYEQYF TGTGCCAGCAGACGAACTAGCGGATCCTACGAGCAGTACTTC
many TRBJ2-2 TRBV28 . CASSPGFNTGELFF TGTGCCAGCAGTCCAGGATTCAACACCGGGGAGCTGTTTTTT
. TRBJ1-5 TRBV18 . CASSPGGRYNQPQHF TGTGCCAGCTCACCCGGGGGACGATACAATCAGCCCCAGCATTTT
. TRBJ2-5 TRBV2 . CASSEAGGSETQYF TGTGCCAGCAGTGAAGCGGGGGGCTCAGAGACCCAGTACTTC
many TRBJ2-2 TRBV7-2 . CASSFGGGNTGELFF TGTGCCAGCAGCTTCGGAGGGGGCAACACCGGGGAGCTGTTTTTT
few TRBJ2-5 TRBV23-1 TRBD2 CASSHPSLAGGRFQETQYF TGCGCCAGCAGTCACCCGTCTCTAGCGGGGGGACGGTTCCAAGAGACCCAGTACTTC
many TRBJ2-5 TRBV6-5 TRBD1 CASRLQGAGETQYF TGTGCCAGCAGATTACAGGGGGCGGGGGAGACCCAGTACTTC
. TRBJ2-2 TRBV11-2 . CASSLDRLSPGELFF TGTGCCAGCAGCTTAGATCGGCTGTCCCCCGGGGAGCTGTTTTTT
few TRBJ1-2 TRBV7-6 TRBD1 CASSLGQRSGYTF TGTGCCAGCAGCTTGGGACAGAGGAGCGGCTACACCTTC